These T cell receptor beta chains were read from a single sample in a study of CD8 T cells in Susac syndrome. One entry per CDR3 protein results from TCRdb running MiXCR on the immunoSEQ multiplex PCR reads. The sample lists 95,000 to 150,000 distinct CDR3 sequences; nearly 96% were seen once. What was sequenced was CD4+ T cells from PBMCs. The receptor source for this set is a human donor with Susac syndrome. CDR3s include the opening cysteine and the closing phenylalanine or tryptophan. A D gene is named only where the DNA matches it firmly. A row's size may be missing; if present it is once, few, many or a size class.

clone_size | d_call | j_call | v_call | cdr3_aa | cdr3_nt
. | . | TRBJ2-5 | TRBV10-3 | CAISGTGKETQYF | TGTGCCATCAGTGGGACGGGCAAAGAGACCCAGTACTTC
. | . | TRBJ2-7 | TRBV5-1 | CASSSEGFSYEQYF | TGCGCCAGCAGCTCGGAGGGCTTCTCCTACGAGCAGTACTTC
. | . | TRBJ2-6 | TRBV27 | CASSFWNSGANVLTF | TGTGCCAGCAGTTTCTGGAACTCTGGGGCCAACGTCCTGACTTTC
. | TRBD1 | TRBJ2-1 | TRBV5-1 | CASSSQPGQGAYNEQFF | TGCGCCAGCAGCTCCCAACCGGGACAGGGGGCCTACAATGAGCAGTTCTTC
. | TRBD2 | TRBJ2-5 | TRBV4-1 | CASSHDYGTSGQETQYF | TGCGCCAGCAGCCACGATTACGGGACTAGCGGACAAGAGACCCAGTACTTC
. | TRBD2 | TRBJ2-3 | TRBV6-1 | CASSGTSGTGTDTQYF | TGTGCCAGCAGTGGGACTAGCGGGACGGGCACAGATACGCAGTATTTT
. | . | TRBJ2-2 | TRBV29-1 | CSGNRAGELFF | TGCAGCGGGAACAGGGCCGGGGAGCTGTTTTTT
. | TRBD2 | TRBJ2-2 | TRBV28 | CASSLAGGPTGELFF | TGTGCCAGCAGCCTGGCGGGAGGGCCAACCGGGGAGCTGTTTTTT
. | . | TRBJ2-5 | TRBV5-4 | CASSLSGGGLQETQYF | TGTGCCAGCAGCTTGTCCGGGGGCGGGCTCCAAGAGACCCAGTACTTC
. | . | TRBJ2-5 | TRBV20-1 | CSAPLQSETQYF | TGCAGTGCCCCACTGCAGTCAGAGACCCAGTACTTC
. | . | TRBJ1-2 | TRBV11-1 | CASSLGRQVDGYTF | TGTGCCAGCAGCCTAGGTCGACAGGTGGATGGCTACACCTTC
. | TRBD1 | TRBJ1-1 | TRBV29-1 | CSAWGQLNTEAFF | TGCAGCGCCTGGGGACAGCTGAACACTGAAGCTTTCTTT
. | . | TRBJ2-7 | TRBV5-4 | CASSSQMGTYEQYF | TGTGCCAGCAGCTCACAGATGGGCACCTACGAGCAGTACTTC
. | . | TRBJ2-5 | TRBV7-2 | CASSLVETQYF | TGTGCCAGCAGCTTAGTGGAGACCCAGTACTTC
once | . | TRBJ2-7 | TRBV30 | CAWGGLTAQLSSYEQYF | TGTGCCTGGGGGGGGCTGACAGCCCAATTGAGCTCCTACGAGCAGTACTTC
once | TRBD2 | TRBJ2-7 | TRBV6-5 | CASSLRTSGIYEQYF | TGTGCCAGCAGTCTAAGGACTAGCGGTATCTACGAGCAGTACTTC
. | . | TRBJ1-2 | TRBV18 | CASSPAGNYGYTF | TGTGCCAGCTCACCGGCGGGGAACTATGGCTACACCTTC
. | . | TRBJ1-1 | TRBV14 | CASSQGIEVVEAFF | TGTGCCAGCAGCCAAGGTATCGAGGTGGTTGAAGCTTTCTTT
. | . | TRBJ2-5 | TRBV2 | CASSEWTLVETQYF | TGTGCCAGCAGTGAATGGACCCTGGTCGAGACCCAGTACTTC
. | . | TRBJ1-2 | TRBV3-1 | CASSHRPAQYGYTF | TGTGCCAGCAGCCATCGGCCGGCCCAGTACGGCTACACCTTC
. | . | TRBJ2-4 | TRBV5-4 | CASSTTVAKNIQYF | TGTGCCAGCAGCACGACGGTAGCCAAAAACATTCAGTACTTC
. | TRBD2 | TRBJ2-1 | TRBV5-6 | CASSSTSGSAYNEQFF | TGTGCCAGCAGTTCGACTAGCGGGAGCGCCTACAATGAGCAGTTCTTC
few | TRBD1 | TRBJ1-2 | TRBV14 | CASSRDSNYGYTF | TGTGCCAGCAGCCGGGACAGTAACTATGGCTACACCTTC
. | . | TRBJ2-3 | TRBV7-9 | CASSLDSSPTDTQYF | TGTGCCAGCAGCTTGGACTCTAGTCCCACAGATACGCAGTATTTT
. | TRBD2 | TRBJ2-2 | TRBV29-1 | CSGSSGGVHTGELFF | TGCAGCGGCTCTAGCGGGGGAGTGCACACCGGGGAGCTGTTTTTT
few | . | TRBJ2-1 | TRBV7-2 | CASSWGRGGNNEQFF | TGTGCCAGCAGCTGGGGTAGAGGCGGCAACAATGAGCAGTTCTTC
. | TRBD2 | TRBJ2-7 | TRBV23-1 | CASSQSILAGATYEQYF | TGCGCCAGCAGTCAATCGATACTAGCGGGAGCCACCTACGAGCAGTACTTC
. | . | TRBJ1-3 | TRBV20-1 | CSARGARGGNTIYF | TGCAGTGCTAGAGGCGCTAGGGGGGGAAACACCATATATTTT
few | . | TRBJ2-6 | TRBV7-9 | CASSDSGANVLTF | TGTGCCAGCAGTGACTCTGGGGCCAACGTCCTGACTTTC
. | . | TRBJ1-5 | TRBV30 | CAWSSQTGGQPQHF | TGTGCCTGGAGTTCTCAAACGGGAGGGCAGCCCCAGCATTTT
. | . | TRBJ2-5 | TRBV9 | CASSKGYQETQYF | TGTGCCAGCAGTAAAGGGTACCAAGAGACCCAGTACTTC
once | . | TRBJ2-5 | TRBV5-1 | CASSPETGAVDTQYF | TGCGCCAGCAGCCCGGAGACTGGAGCTGTTGACACCCAGTACTTC
. | TRBD1 | TRBJ2-1 | TRBV3-1 | CASSQDKGAAQFF | TGTGCCAGCAGCCAAGATAAGGGGGCGGCGCAGTTCTTC
. | TRBD2 | TRBJ2-7 | TRBV3-1 | CASSHGLAVNEQYF | TGTGCCAGCAGCCATGGACTAGCGGTGAACGAGCAGTACTTC
. | . | TRBJ2-2 | TRBV20-1 | CSAPGDTGELFF | TGCAGTGCCCCAGGGGACACCGGGGAGCTGTTTTTT
. | TRBD1 | TRBJ1-5 | TRBV12-5 | CASGPQGTGSGSQHF | TGTGCTAGTGGTCCCCAAGGGACAGGTTCCGGGTCCCAGCATTTT
. | . | TRBJ2-1 | TRBV24-1 | CATSDPTGRYNEQFF | TGTGCCACCAGTGATCCGACAGGGAGGTATAATGAGCAGTTCTTC
. | . | TRBJ1-1 | TRBV20-1 | CSARRGLETEAFF | TGCAGTGCTAGAAGAGGGTTAGAGACTGAAGCTTTCTTT
. | . | TRBJ1-2 | TRBV28 | CASSSTGWTNYGYTF | TGTGCCAGCAGTTCCACGGGTTGGACTAACTATGGCTACACCTTC
. | TRBD1 | TRBJ1-1 | TRBV29-1 | CSARQGADTEAFF | TGCAGCGCCAGACAGGGGGCGGACACTGAAGCTTTCTTT
. | . | TRBJ2-2 | TRBV7-2 | CASSGNFLATAGELFF | TGTGCCAGCAGCGGTAACTTTCTAGCGACCGCCGGGGAGCTGTTTTTT
. | . | TRBJ2-3 | TRBV29-1 | CSVEITDTQYF | TGCAGCGTGGAGATCACAGATACGCAGTATTTT
. | . | TRBJ2-7 | TRBV29-1 | CSVGGWDNYEQYF | TGCAGCGTTGGGGGGTGGGACAACTACGAGCAGTACTTC
. | . | TRBJ2-3 | TRBV5-1 | CASSLGGFADTQYF | TGCGCCAGCAGCCTGGGTGGTTTCGCAGATACGCAGTATTTT
. | TRBD2 | TRBJ2-1 | TRBV29-1 | CSVEGGTTIYNEQFF | TGCAGCGTTGAAGGCGGGACTACCATCTACAATGAGCAGTTCTTC
. | . | TRBJ2-2 | TRBV11-1 | CASRLGRGTGELFF | TGTGCCAGCCGGCTGGGGCGAGGCACCGGGGAGCTGTTTTTT
. | . | TRBJ1-1 | TRBV5-1 | CASSLGRSNTEAFF | TGCGCCAGCAGCTTAGGACGGTCGAACACTGAAGCTTTCTTT
. | . | TRBJ2-1 | TRBV30 | CAWNRGLQTYNEQFF | TGTGCCTGGAACCGGGGACTTCAGACCTACAATGAGCAGTTCTTC
. | . | TRBJ1-1 | TRBV28 | CASSLRGLGPEAFF | TGTGCCAGCAGTTTACGGGGGCTCGGTCCCGAAGCTTTCTTT
. | . | TRBJ2-5 | TRBV20-1 | CSARRGQETQYF | TGCAGTGCTCGGCGGGGCCAAGAGACCCAGTACTTC
. | TRBD2 | TRBJ2-7 | TRBV18 | CASSPPLAGAALYEQYF | TGTGCCAGCTCACCTCCCCTAGCGGGAGCCGCTTTGTACGAGCAGTACTTC
. | . | TRBJ2-7 | TRBV11-3 | CASSLAGDGEQYF | TGTGCCAGCAGCTTAGCAGGGGATGGCGAGCAGTACTTC
. | TRBD1 | TRBJ1-5 | TRBV15 | CATSPGTDQPQHF | TGTGCCACCAGCCCCGGGACAGATCAGCCCCAGCATTTT
. | . | TRBJ2-1 | TRBV7-2 | CASSLYPRNEQFF | TGTGCCAGCAGCCTATACCCCCGGAATGAGCAGTTCTTC
. | . | TRBJ1-1 | TRBV5-1 | CASSFNRDGNTEAFF | TGCGCCAGCAGCTTTAACAGGGATGGGAACACTGAAGCTTTCTTT